The sequence of this T cell receptor (beta chain) was determined in a study of control samples from healthy donors and cancer patients. Profiled with immunoSEQ multiplex PCR; TCRdb holds only in-frame clones, not every one. The data contain around 180,000 clones, around 88% of them singletons. Concerning this clone itself: This CDR3 is also generated by other DNA sequences in the sample.

The V end was cut by 4 bases, the J end by 1 base, with 8 bases between. From germline, CDR1 is MDHEN and CDR2 SYDVKM. This CDR3 is 14 amino acids long. The sequenced sample consisted of blood. This sequence was found in a woman aged 25 to 39 in good health. The V and J genes are TRBV28 and TRBJ1-5; D perhaps matches TRBD1 (5 bases). The CDR3 bases are TGTGCCAGCAGTTCCGGGGGGAGCAATCAGCCCCAGCATTTT. Encoded protein: CASSSGGSNQPQHF.